The entry below describes one T cell receptor (beta chain). Distinct nucleotide sequences in the sample also encode this CDR3. The source of the sample is a study of blood T cell repertoires in COVID-19. For the study at large: Samples representing acute and convalescent COVID-19 were sourced from the United States, Italy and Spain. PBMCs, B-cell-depleted T cells, or T cells were the source of the cDNA or gDNA that made up the material.

Per the original methods: Estimation of nucleated cell counts relied on the amplification of reference gene primers. The repertoire was sequenced with immunoSEQ multiplex PCR; TCRdb's copy has only in-frame clones and lacks some. D and trimming come from the DNA, and the V and J calls and clone size come from that table. Of about 190,000 clones in the sample, roughly four fifths are singletons; the top ten hold 5% to 6.5%. The length of the CDR3 is 14 residues. V lost 5 bases, J lost 1 base, and 3 bases stayed unmatched. In germline, CDR1 is SEHNR, CDR2 FQNEAQ (reference sequence). This chain joins TRBV7-9 and TRBJ1-1, with 8 bases fitting TRBD1. Input material: peripheral blood. The sequence derives from a woman in her seventies with active or convalescent COVID-19. The CDR3, as DNA: TGTGCCAGCAGCACGGGACAGGAGAACACTGAAGCTTTCTTT. This translates into CASSTGQENTEAFF.